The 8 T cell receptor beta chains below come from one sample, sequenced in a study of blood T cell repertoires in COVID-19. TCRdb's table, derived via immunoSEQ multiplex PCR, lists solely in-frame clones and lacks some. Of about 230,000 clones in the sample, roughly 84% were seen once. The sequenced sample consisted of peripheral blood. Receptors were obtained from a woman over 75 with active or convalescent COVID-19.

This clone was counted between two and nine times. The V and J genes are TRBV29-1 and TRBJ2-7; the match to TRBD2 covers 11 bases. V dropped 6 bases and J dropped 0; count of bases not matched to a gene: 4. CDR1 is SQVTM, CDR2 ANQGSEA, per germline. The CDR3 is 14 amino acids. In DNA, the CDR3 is TGCAGCGTGCCCGGGACTAGCGGCTCCTACGAGCAGTACTTC. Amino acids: CSVPGTSGSYEQYF.

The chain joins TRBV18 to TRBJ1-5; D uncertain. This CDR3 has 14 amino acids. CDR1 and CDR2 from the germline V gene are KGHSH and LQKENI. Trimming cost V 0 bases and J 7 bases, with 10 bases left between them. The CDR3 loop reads CASSPPGGSQPQHF. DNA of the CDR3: TGTGCCAGCTCACCACCAGGAGGGAGCCAGCCCCAGCATTTT.

DNA of the CDR3: TGTGCCAGCAGCAAACCCCAGGGCTCATTCTACACAGATACGCAGTATTTT. Protein: CASSKPQGSFYTDTQYF. The gene calls are TRBV21-1 and TRBJ2-3; TRBD1 was called by the table and not checked on the DNA. TRBV21-1 is termed a pseudogene. This CDR3 is 17 amino acids long.

CDR3 in amino acids: CSASLRRGDQPQHF. CDR3 sequence (DNA): TGCAGTGCTAGTCTTCGGAGGGGTGATCAGCCCCAGCATTTT. This rearrangement joins TRBV20-1 to TRBJ1-5, with a tentative D call TRBD1 (5 bases). Trimming pared 3 bases from V and 5 bases from J, leaving 14 bases between. Germline V CDR1 and CDR2: DFQATT, SNEGSKA (reference sequence). CDR3 length: 14 residues.

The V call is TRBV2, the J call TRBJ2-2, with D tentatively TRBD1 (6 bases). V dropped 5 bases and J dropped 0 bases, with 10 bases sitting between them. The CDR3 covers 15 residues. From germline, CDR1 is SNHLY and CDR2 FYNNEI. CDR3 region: CASSLQGANTGELFF. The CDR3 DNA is TGTGCCAGCAGTCTACAGGGAGCGAACACCGGGGAGCTGTTTTTT. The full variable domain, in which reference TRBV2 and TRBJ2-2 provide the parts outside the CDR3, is EPEVTQTPSHQVTQMGQEVILRCVPISNHLYFYWYRQILGQKVEFLVSFYNNEISEKSEIFDDQFSVERPDGSNFTLKIRSTKLEDSAMYFCASSLQGANTGELFFGEGSRLTVL.

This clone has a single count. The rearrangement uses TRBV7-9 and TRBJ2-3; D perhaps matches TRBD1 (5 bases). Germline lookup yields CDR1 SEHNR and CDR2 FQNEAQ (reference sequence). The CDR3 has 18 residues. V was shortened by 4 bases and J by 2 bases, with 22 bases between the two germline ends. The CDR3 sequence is CASSSPFWTQSYTDTQYF. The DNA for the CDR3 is TGTGCCAGCAGCTCCCCCTTTTGGACACAGAGTTACACAGATACGCAGTATTTT.

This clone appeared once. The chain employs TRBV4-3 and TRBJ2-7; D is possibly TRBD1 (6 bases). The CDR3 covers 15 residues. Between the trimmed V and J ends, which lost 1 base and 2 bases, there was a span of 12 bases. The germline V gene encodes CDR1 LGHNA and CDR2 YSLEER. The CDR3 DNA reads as TGCGCCAGCAGCCAAGTCGCCAGGGGTCCCTACGAGCAGTACTTC. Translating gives CASSQVARGPYEQYF.

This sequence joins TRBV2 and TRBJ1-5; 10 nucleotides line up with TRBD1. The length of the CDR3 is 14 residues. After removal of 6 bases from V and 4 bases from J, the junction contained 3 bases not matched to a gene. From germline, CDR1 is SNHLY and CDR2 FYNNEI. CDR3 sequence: CASRGDRGNQPQHF. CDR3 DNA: TGTGCCAGCAGGGGGGACAGGGGTAATCAGCCCCAGCATTTT.